This passage covers 20 T cell receptor beta chains from one sample sequenced in a study of blood T cell repertoires in COVID-19 (dated by TCRdb to 2020 to 2021). Library prep was done by the immunoSEQ multiplex PCR assay. In its TCRdb copy, this immuneACCESS table keeps in-frame sequences only and misses some clones. Where compared with another copy, unresolved V genes explain less than half of these, and the others have no known cause. The sample table shows about 120,000 clones, and around 84% are seen once. In total, the top ten clones hold about 4% of the sample. Sequencing used PBMCs or T cells enriched from blood (not recorded which). Receptors originate from a woman aged 25 to 39 who had recovered from COVID-19.

The chain employs TRBV28 and TRBJ1-2; TRBD1 is a possible D gene (6 bases). Germline CDR1 reads MDHEN; CDR2 reads SYDVKM. Trimming shortened V by 5 bases and J by 8 bases, and 15 bases separated the two germline ends. This CDR3 has 13 amino acids. This CDR3 reads CASSPGGRSGYTF. DNA of the CDR3: TGTGCCAGCAGTCCCGGGGGGCGGTCCGGCTACACCTTC.

The gene calls are TRBV11-3 and TRBJ2-1, with D perhaps TRBD1 (6 bases). The CDR3 consists of 13 residues. V was pared by 3 bases and J by 6 bases, with 9 bases between. The V gene's germline CDR1 is SGHNT and CDR2 YENEEA. The CDR3 sequence is CASSFRGRNEQFF. The CDR3 nucleotides are TGTGCCAGCAGCTTCAGGGGCCGCAATGAGCAGTTCTTC.

The chain carries TRBV27 and TRBJ2-6; 12 nucleotides line up with TRBD2. The V gene end was trimmed by 6 bases and the J gene end by 0 bases; junction bases not matched to a gene: 15. There are 21 residues in the CDR3. Germline V gives CDR1 MNHEY, CDR2 SMNVEV (reference sequence). The CDR3 loop is CASSLRLRLAGASSGANVLTF. In DNA, the CDR3 is TGTGCCAGCAGCCTTCGGTTAAGACTAGCGGGAGCCTCCTCTGGGGCCAACGTCCTGACTTTC.

The V gene is TRBV3-1 (or the pseudogene TRBV3-2), the J gene TRBJ2-1; 8 bases fit TRBD2. The V gene's germline CDR1 is LGHDT and CDR2 YNNKEL (reference sequence). The CDR3 length is 15 residues. The V and J ends lost 1 base and 3 bases, in that order; junction bases with no gene match: 2. The chain's CDR3 is CASSQVGTSYNEQFF. The CDR3 DNA reads TGTGCCAGCAGCCAAGTCGGGACTAGCTACAATGAGCAGTTCTTC.

This chain uses TRBV7-9 with TRBJ2-5, with TRBD1 as a possible D gene (8 bases). CDR1 is SEHNR and CDR2 is FQNEAQ in the germline V gene (reference sequence). The CDR3 has 16 residues. The V gene lost 5 bases and the J gene lost 6 bases, with 22 bases spanning the gap. CDR3 in amino acids: CASSPRGAGGGKTQYF. The CDR3 nucleotides read TGTGCCAGCAGCCCCCGGGGGGCAGGGGGCGGGAAGACCCAGTACTTC.

The V call is TRBV2, the J call TRBJ2-3, with TRBD1 identical over 10 bases. Germline CDR1 reads SNHLY; CDR2 reads FYNNEI. Losses at the gene ends were 6 bases for V and 4 bases for J; bases not matched to a gene: 4. This CDR3 comprises 14 residues. For the CDR3, the DNA is TGTGCCAGCAGCCGGGACAGGGGTCCAGATACGCAGTATTTT. Protein product: CASSRDRGPDTQYF.

V and J are TRBV5-1 and TRBJ2-3; the D gene is possibly TRBD2 (6 bases). Trimming took off 0 bases at V and 2 bases at J, with 10 bases between the two ends. The CDR3 sequence is 15 residues long. Germline assignment: CDR1 SGHRS and CDR2 YFSETQ. The CDR3 protein is CASSLDGGITDTQYF. The CDR3, as DNA: TGCGCCAGCAGCTTGGACGGCGGGATCACAGATACGCAGTATTTT.

The rearrangement joins TRBV18 to TRBJ1-1, with D hard to call. The CDR3 runs to 13 residues. CDR1 is KGHSH and CDR2 is LQKENI in the germline V gene. V was trimmed by 6 bases and J by 1 base, leaving 9 bases between them. This chain's CDR3 is CASSEAPNTEAFF. The CDR3, as DNA: TGTGCCAGCTCGGAGGCCCCGAACACTGAAGCTTTCTTT.

The chain has TRBV27 and TRBJ1-2; D uncertain. Germline-derived CDR1 and CDR2 are MNHEY and SMNVEV (reference sequence). The CDR3 runs 15 residues. Trimming shortened V by 2 bases and J by 7 bases, and 17 bases separated the two germline ends. This CDR3 is CASSLVPVSPSGYTF. CDR3 nucleotide sequence: TGTGCCAGCAGTTTAGTCCCCGTGAGCCCGTCTGGCTACACCTTC.

The V gene is TRBV30, the J gene TRBJ2-6; D not certain. The CDR3 contains 15 residues. V was shortened by 7 bases and J by 0 bases, with 13 bases between the two germline ends. Germline CDR1 reads GTSNPN; CDR2 reads SVGIG (reference sequence). The CDR3 bases are TGTGCCTCGATAGATACGTACTCTGGGGCCAACGTCCTGACTTTC. It is translated as CASIDTYSGANVLTF.

CDR3 sequence: CASSMTGSTNEKLFF. The CDR3, as DNA: TGTGCCAGTAGTATGACAGGGTCAACTAATGAAAAACTGTTTTTT. The chain links TRBV19 to TRBJ1-4; 7 bases map to TRBD1. Germline V gene data show CDR1 as LNHDA and CDR2 as SQIVND (reference sequence). Trimming took 3 bases from V and 0 from J; bases not matched to a gene: 1. This CDR3 is built from 15 residues. Filled out from reference TRBV19 and TRBJ1-4, the complete variable domain reads DGGITQSPKYLFRKEGQNVTLSCEQNLNHDAMYWYRQDPGQGLRLIYYSQIVNDFQKGDIAEGYSVSREKKESFPLTVTSAQKNPTAFYLCASSMTGSTNEKLFFGSGTQLSVL.

This clone appeared a single time. This chain joins TRBV19 and TRBJ2-7; no clear D. Trimming took off 4 bases at V and 1 base at J, with 14 bases between the two ends. Germline CDR1 is LNHDA and CDR2 is SQIVND (reference sequence). This CDR3 is 15 amino acids long. The CDR3 nucleotides read TGTGCCAGTAGTAGAGTGCGGAACCTATCCTACGAGCAGTACTTC. Protein: CASSRVRNLSYEQYF. Based on the CDR3 plus reference TRBV19 and TRBJ2-7, the full variable domain is DGGITQSPKYLFRKEGQNVTLSCEQNLNHDAMYWYRQDPGQGLRLIYYSQIVNDFQKGDIAEGYSVSREKKESFPLTVTSAQKNPTAFYLCASSRVRNLSYEQYFGPGTRLTVT.

The V and J genes are TRBV16 and TRBJ2-6; 7 nucleotides align to TRBD1. Trimming took 8 bases from V and 4 from J; bases not matched to a gene: 5. Germline values: CDR1 KGHSY, CDR2 FQNENV. The CDR3 loop spans 14 amino acids. The CDR3 protein is CASEQGSGANVLTF. The CDR3, as DNA: TGTGCCAGCGAACAGGGGTCGGGGGCCAACGTCCTGACTTTC.

The V call is TRBV27, the J call TRBJ2-7, with TRBD2 matching over 7 bases. Trimming cost V 6 bases and J 2 bases; bases outside gene matches: 10. Germline CDR1 is MNHEY and CDR2 is SMNVEV (reference sequence). The CDR3 extends over 15 amino acids. The CDR3 DNA reads TGTGCCAGCAGCCCTGGACCGCGGGGGACCTACGAGCAGTACTTC. It translates to CASSPGPRGTYEQYF.

This clone appeared once. The chain is built from TRBV4-3 and TRBJ1-4; TRBD1 might be the D (6 bases). V was pared by 1 base and J by 7 bases, with 16 bases between. CDR3 length: 16 amino acids. The germline V gene encodes CDR1 LGHNA and CDR2 YSLEER. The CDR3 coding sequence is TGCGCCAGCAGCCAAGTGACCGGGGGGCGAGCTGAAAAACTGTTTTTT. Its translation: CASSQVTGGRAEKLFF.

The chain combines TRBV2 with TRBJ1-5; D unclear. V lost 6 bases and J 1 base, leaving 10 bases between the germline ends. The CDR3 is 14 residues long. Germline V CDR1 and CDR2: SNHLY, FYNNEI. CDR3 in DNA: TGTGCCAGCAGGTTAGCGATAAGCAATCAGCCCCAGCATTTT. This gives the protein CASRLAISNQPQHF.

CDR3 coding DNA: TGTGCCAGCAGTTTAATATCTCGTCTAGCGGGAGGGCATATAGATACGCAGTATTTT. Its protein is CASSLISRLAGGHIDTQYF. This chain uses TRBV27 with TRBJ2-3; 12 positions match TRBD2. The J segment lost 5 bases and the V segment lost 2 bases, leaving 14 bases of the junction unmatched. This CDR3 comprises 19 residues. Germline values: CDR1 MNHEY, CDR2 SMNVEV (reference sequence).

The V call is TRBV2, the J call TRBJ2-7; TRBD2 is a possible D gene (5 bases). The CDR3 has 14 amino acids. V lost 7 bases and J lost 1, with 14 bases in between. Germline V lookup: CDR1 SNHLY, CDR2 FYNNEI. The CDR3 here is CASMGGGPSYEQYF. The CDR3 nucleotides are TGTGCCAGCATGGGCGGCGGGCCGTCCTACGAGCAGTACTTC.

The rearrangement joins TRBV4-3 to TRBJ1-2; 7 bases map to TRBD1. Germline V gene data show CDR1 as LGHNA and CDR2 as YSLEER. The CDR3 is made up of 14 amino acids. V lost 2 bases, J lost 5 bases, and 5 bases stayed unmatched. CDR3 in amino acids: CASSQQTGDYGYTF. CDR3 DNA sequence: TGCGCCAGCAGCCAACAAACAGGGGATTATGGCTACACCTTC.

The J gene is TRBJ1-6, the V gene TRBV27, with 7 bases identical to TRBD1. CDR1 is MNHEY and CDR2 is SMNVEV in the germline V gene (reference sequence). After removal of 6 bases from V and 2 bases from J, the junction contained 1 base not matched to a gene. This CDR3 has 14 residues. The CDR3 DNA is TGTGCCAGCAGAGGGACAGCCTATAATTCACCCCTCCACTTT. This sequence encodes CASRGTAYNSPLHF.